Listed below are T cell receptor beta chains from one sample, sequenced in a study of blood T cells in healthy people across ages. TCRdb reprocessed the 5' RACE reads via MiXCR and lists one record per CDR3 protein. The repertoire consists of roughly 1.5 million distinct CDR3 sequences, with approximately 42% occurring once and the leading ten covering roughly 3.7%. Material for sequencing was blood. The receptors were sampled from a woman in her late teens or twenties in good health. The CDR3 runs from the conserved cysteine through the conserved F or W. The order of the fields is J gene, D gene, clone size, V gene, CDR3 DNA, CDR3 protein. The D gene is left open where the match is weak. A row's size may be missing; if present it is once, few, many or a size class.

TRBJ2-1 - - TRBV30 TGTGCCTGGAGCGCAAGGGCGTATTACAATGAGCAGTTCTTC CAWSARAYYNEQFF
TRBJ1-2 TRBD1 - TRBV7-9 TGTGCCAGCAGCTTACTCGGGACAGGGGGTACCCTTCTACGTGGCTACACCTTC CASSLLGTGGTLLRGYTF
TRBJ1-3 - - TRBV7-2 TGTGCCAGCAGCTTGGACAGCTACTCTGGAAACACCATATATTTT CASSLDSYSGNTIYF
TRBJ1-6 - - TRBV15 TGTGCCACCAGCAGCTGGGGGCTGGAATCACCCCTCCACTTT CATSSWGLESPLHF
TRBJ2-7 - few TRBV9 TGTGCCAGCAGCGTCTACCCCGGTCGGGTAGGCGAGCAGTACTTC CASSVYPGRVGEQYF
TRBJ1-3 - - TRBV6-5 TGTGCCAGCAGTTACTCGACCGAGGGTTCTGGAAACACCATATATTTT CASSYSTEGSGNTIYF
TRBJ2-1 - - TRBV4-3 TGCACCAGCCCCCAGGGAGGAAACGAGACTAGGTACAATGAGCAGTTCTTC CTSPQGGNETRYNEQFF
TRBJ2-1 - - TRBV7-9 TGTGCCAGCAGCTTCTCCGGGGGGCCAAACAATGAGCAGTTCTTC CASSFSGGPNNEQFF
TRBJ2-1 - once TRBV27 TGTGCCAGCAGTTTTCGGAGAGGGGAGACCCAGTTCTTC CASSFRRGETQFF
TRBJ1-5 TRBD1 few TRBV7-9 TGTGCCAGCAGCGAAGACAGGGCTCAGCCCCAGCATTTT CASSEDRAQPQHF
TRBJ2-3 - - TRBV2 TGTGCCAGCAGTCGTAACGGGGCGGCCCGCACAGATACGCAGTATTTT CASSRNGAARTDTQYF
TRBJ1-2 TRBD1 few TRBV7-2 TGTGCCAGCAGCTTAGTACAGGGGGCTTTGAATGGCTACACCTTC CASSLVQGALNGYTF
TRBJ2-7 - - TRBV27 TGTGCCAGCAGTTTTACCTTCGGGAGTAGGTCCTACGAGCAGTACTTC CASSFTFGSRSYEQYF
TRBJ1-6 TRBD1 - TRBV4-1 TGCGCCAGCGACCTGCAACAGGGGGCGATTAATTCACCCCTCCACTTT CASDLQQGAINSPLHF